Below are 21 T cell receptor beta chains sequenced from a single sample in a study of a mutant IDH1 vaccine in newly diagnosed glioma. Time point defined: week 47, end of study. The study gave 300 ug of mutant IDH1 20-mer peptide per vaccine dose, with topical imiquimod. No cognate antigen is known for these TCRs. Profiling relied on immunoSEQ multiplex PCR, and the TCRdb table lists in-frame clones only, not all of them. The repertoire holds roughly 46,000 clones, around 85% seen once, with roughly 4.5% in the top ten. The sample in question was PBMCs, obtained from a glioma patient whose treatment included an IDH1 peptide vaccine. These receptors all stem from a woman aged 25 to 39 with glioma. Some clones in this sample may be carry-over from other donors' samples.

V gene TRBV7-2 combines with J gene TRBJ2-5, with D possibly being TRBD1 (6 bases). Germline V gene data show CDR1 as SGHTA and CDR2 as FQGNSA. V lost 5 bases to trimming and J lost 3 bases, with 16 bases between them. The CDR3 is made up of 15 amino acids. CDR3 DNA sequence: TGTGCCAGCAGCCCCACCCGGACAGCTAAAGAGACCCAGTACTTC. It encodes CASSPTRTAKETQYF.

Only a few counts were recorded for this clone. This chain connects TRBV9 to TRBJ1-4; possible D gene TRBD1, 5 bases. This CDR3 spans 16 amino acids. Germline V gene sequence: CDR1 SGDLS, CDR2 YYNGEE. V lost 0 bases and J 0 bases, leaving 9 bases between the germline ends. CDR3 amino acids: CASSVGGVATNEKLFF. In nucleotides, the CDR3 is TGTGCCAGCAGCGTAGGGGGGGTTGCAACTAATGAAAAACTGTTTTTT.

V and J are TRBV27 and TRBJ1-5; D remains unclear. The length of the CDR3 is 16 residues. The germline V gene has CDR1 MNHEY and CDR2 SMNVEV (reference sequence). Trimming pared 5 bases from V and 3 bases from J, leaving 17 bases between. CDR3 in DNA: TGTGCCAGCAGTCCATCCCACGGGGAGATCAATCAGCCCCAGCATTTT. Amino acid sequence: CASSPSHGEINQPQHF.

The V call is TRBV5-6, the J call TRBJ2-5; 12 positions agree with TRBD2. The CDR3 contains 16 residues. Per germline, CDR1 SGHDT and CDR2 YYEEEE. The J segment lost 5 bases and the V segment lost 0 bases, leaving 5 bases of the junction unmatched. In DNA form, the CDR3 reads TGTGCCAGCAGCTTGGCCGGACTAGCGGGAATGGAGACCCAGTACTTC. Amino acids: CASSLAGLAGMETQYF. The entire variable domain, with the rest obtained from reference TRBV5-6 and TRBJ2-5, is as follows: DAGVTQSPTHLIKTRGQQVTLRCSPKSGHDTVSWYQQALGQGPQFIFQYYEEEERQRGNFPDRFSGHQFPNYSSELNVNALLLGDSALYLCASSLAGLAGMETQYFGPGTRLLVL.

CDR3 protein: CASSQLGTGLYEQYF. The CDR3 DNA reads TGCGCCAGCAGCCAACTCGGGACAGGCCTCTACGAGCAGTACTTC. This chain uses TRBV4-1 with TRBJ2-7, with TRBD1 matching over 8 bases. The germline V gene has CDR1 MGHRA and CDR2 YSYEKL. The CDR3 extends over 15 amino acids. Trimming cost V 2 bases and J 3 bases; bases outside gene matches: 6.

V is TRBV19 and J is TRBJ1-5; 9 bases line up with TRBD1. The CDR3 sequence is 14 residues long. Per the germline V gene, CDR1 is LNHDA and CDR2 is SQIVND (reference sequence). Trimming removed 7 bases from V and 7 bases from J; junction bases left unmatched: 8. The CDR3 region is CASTDRGIIQPQHF. CDR3 bases: TGTGCCAGTACGGACAGGGGTATAATACAGCCCCAGCATTTT.

V is TRBV7-2 and J is TRBJ2-4, with D perhaps matching TRBD1 or TRBD2 (5 bases each). Trimming shortened V by 5 bases and J by 8 bases, and 19 bases separated the two germline ends. The germline CDR1 and CDR2 sequences are SGHTA and FQGNSA. This CDR3 is built from 15 residues. CDR3 protein: CASSGGRGQMHIQYF. The CDR3, as DNA: TGTGCCAGCAGCGGTGGCCGGGGCCAAATGCACATTCAGTACTTC.

The chain employs TRBV12-5 and TRBJ2-1, with 11 bases identical to TRBD2. Germline CDR1 is LGHNT and CDR2 is FRNRAP. V lost 5 bases, J lost 6 bases, and 12 bases stayed unmatched. CDR3 size: 17 residues. The CDR3 loop reads CASGPSSGTSGINEQFF. The CDR3 DNA follows: TGTGCTAGTGGTCCCTCGTCCGGGACTAGCGGTATCAATGAGCAGTTCTTC. The variable domain in full, completed from reference TRBV12-5 and TRBJ2-1, reads DARVTQTPRHKVTEMGQEVTMRCQPILGHNTVFWYRQTMMQGLELLAYFRNRAPLDDSGMPKDRFSAEMPDATLATLKIQPSEPRDSAVYFCASGPSSGTSGINEQFFGPGTRLTVL.

This chain links TRBV7-9 with TRBJ1-4; no definite D call. Germline V gene data show CDR1 as SEHNR and CDR2 as FQNEAQ (reference sequence). This CDR3 region has 15 residues. Between the trimmed V and J ends, which lost 5 bases and 5 bases, there was a span of 15 bases. For the CDR3, the DNA is TGTGCCAGCAGCCTACAGCAGACCCAAAATGAAAAACTGTTTTTT. Translating it yields CASSLQQTQNEKLFF.

The chain has TRBV9 and TRBJ2-5; no firm D call. There are 14 residues in the CDR3. With 0 bases removed from V and 1 base from J, the gap between germline ends came to 7 bases. The germline V gene encodes CDR1 SGDLS and CDR2 YYNGEE. The CDR3 DNA follows: TGTGCCAGCAGCGTAGATGTGTCCCAAGAGACCCAGTACTTC. Its translation is CASSVDVSQETQYF.

The V and J genes are TRBV6-6 and TRBJ2-7; the D is unclear. V lost 9 bases to trimming and J lost 0 bases, with 15 bases between them. CDR3 size: 14 residues. CDR1 is MNHNY, CDR2 SVGAGI, per germline (reference sequence). CDR3 DNA: TGTGCCAGTTCTTCAACCGGTCACTCCTACGAGCAGTACTTC. As protein: CASSSTGHSYEQYF.

The chain couples TRBV7-3 to TRBJ1-1; 8 bases map to TRBD1. The V and J ends lost 5 bases and 5 bases, in that order; junction bases with no gene match: 7. The CDR3 has 14 residues. The germline V gene encodes CDR1 SGHTA and CDR2 FQGTGA. The chain's CDR3 is CASSTKQGGTEAFF. The DNA for the CDR3 is TGTGCCAGCAGCACCAAACAGGGGGGTACTGAAGCTTTCTTT.

The V call is TRBV30, the J call TRBJ1-4; D is undetermined. Trimming stripped 0 bases from V and 8 bases from J, with 7 bases between. Germline CDR1 and CDR2: GTSNPN and SVGIG (reference sequence). The CDR3 has 12 amino acids. CDR3 coding DNA: TGTGCCTGGAGTGTTTTCGGGGAAAAACTGTTTTTT. Translated: CAWSVFGEKLFF.

This chain joins TRBV6-1 and TRBJ1-1, with 7 positions matching TRBD1. Germline CDR1 MNHNS, CDR2 SASEGT. The CDR3 runs 13 residues. V dropped 4 bases and J dropped 14; count of bases not matched to a gene: 13. This CDR3 reads CASSANIDREVFF. In DNA form, the CDR3 reads TGTGCCAGCAGTGCCAACATCGACAGGGAGGTCTTCTTT.

The rearrangement joins TRBV15 to TRBJ1-5; a possible D gene is TRBD1 (6 bases). Trimming took off 3 bases at V and 3 bases at J, with 27 bases between the two ends. This CDR3 has 20 residues. From germline, CDR1 is LNHNV and CDR2 YYDKDF (reference sequence). Written as DNA, the CDR3 is TGTGCCACCAGCAGCGGGGGAGGACAGCCACCGAATCCTTCCAATCAGCCCCAGCATTTT. This sequence encodes CATSSGGGQPPNPSNQPQHF.

The chain couples TRBV29-1 to TRBJ2-3; 10 bases agree with TRBD2. This CDR3 comprises 20 residues. The V gene end was trimmed by 0 bases and the J gene end by 0 bases; junction bases not matched to a gene: 15. Germline loops: CDR1 SQVTM, CDR2 ANQGSEA. The CDR3 region is CSVEDGLVSGRSTSTDTQYF. The CDR3 region has the DNA TGCAGCGTTGAAGATGGGTTAGTTAGCGGGAGGTCTACTAGCACAGATACGCAGTATTTT.

The rearrangement links TRBV25-1 to TRBJ1-1; possibly TRBD1 for D (5 bases). Germline CDR1 is MGHDK and CDR2 is SYGVNS. The CDR3 runs to 14 residues. Trimming pared 6 bases from V and 1 base from J, leaving 12 bases between. CDR3 DNA sequence: TGTGCCAGCAGCGGAATTGACAGGAACACTGAAGCTTTCTTT. As protein: CASSGIDRNTEAFF.

This clone was seen just once. This chain connects TRBV4-2 to TRBJ2-6; D is ambiguous. Trimming shortened V by 4 bases and J by 1 base, and 8 bases separated the two germline ends. CDR1 is LGHNA and CDR2 is YNFKEQ in the germline V gene. The CDR3 covers 15 residues. The CDR3 DNA follows: TGTGCCAGCAGCCTCATAACGTCTGGGGCCAACGTCCTGACTTTC. Its protein is CASSLITSGANVLTF.

V gene TRBV27 combines with J gene TRBJ2-7; 13 nucleotides align to TRBD2. Germline V gene sequence: CDR1 MNHEY, CDR2 SMNVEV (reference sequence). V was pared by 5 bases and J by 4 bases, with 11 bases of the junction left unmatched. The CDR3 length is 17 residues. In DNA, the CDR3 is TGTGCCAGCAGTCCGACCCCGGGACTAGCGGGAAGGTACGAGCAGTACTTC. Its protein is CASSPTPGLAGRYEQYF.

This clone was detected a few times. The chain links TRBV19 to TRBJ1-1; no clear D. CDR3 length equals 13 residues. Per germline, CDR1 LNHDA and CDR2 SQIVND (reference sequence). V was clipped by 3 bases and J by 0 bases, with 5 bases between them. The CDR3 protein is CASSIPMNTEAFF. CDR3 nucleotides: TGTGCCAGTAGTATCCCAATGAACACTGAAGCTTTCTTT.

V usage is TRBV6-1 and J usage is TRBJ1-1, with unresolved D. From germline, CDR1 is MNHNS and CDR2 SASEGT. CDR3 length equals 15 residues. With 1 base removed from V and 4 bases from J, the gap between germline ends came to 13 bases. CDR3 sequence (DNA): TGTGCCAGCAGTGAAGGGGAAACAGAACTCACTGAAGCTTTCTTT. Translated, it gives CASSEGETELTEAFF.